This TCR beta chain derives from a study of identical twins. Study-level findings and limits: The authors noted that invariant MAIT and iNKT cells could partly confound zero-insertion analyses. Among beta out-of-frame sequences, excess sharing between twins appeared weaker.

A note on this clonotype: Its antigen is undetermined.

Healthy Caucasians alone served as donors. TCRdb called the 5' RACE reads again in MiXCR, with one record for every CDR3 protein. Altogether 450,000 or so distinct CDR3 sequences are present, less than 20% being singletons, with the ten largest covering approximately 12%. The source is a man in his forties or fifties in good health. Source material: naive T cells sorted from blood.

CDR3 sequence: CASSLSGGAGNTIYF. DNA of the CDR3: TGTGCCAGCAGTTTATCTGGTGGGGCTGGAAACACCATATATTTT. The V call is TRBV12-3 or TRBV12-4, the J call TRBJ1-3, with D uncertain. The V gene lost 2 bases and the J gene lost 2 bases, with 10 bases spanning the gap. The CDR3 runs to 15 residues.